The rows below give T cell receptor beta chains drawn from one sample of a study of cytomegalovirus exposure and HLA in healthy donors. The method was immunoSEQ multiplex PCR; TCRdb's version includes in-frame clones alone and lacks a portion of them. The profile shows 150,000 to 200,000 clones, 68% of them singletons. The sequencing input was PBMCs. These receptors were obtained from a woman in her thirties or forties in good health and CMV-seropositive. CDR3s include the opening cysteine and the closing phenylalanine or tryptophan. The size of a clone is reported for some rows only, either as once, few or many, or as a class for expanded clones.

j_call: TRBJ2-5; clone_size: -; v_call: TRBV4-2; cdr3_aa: CASSQDRLEETQYF
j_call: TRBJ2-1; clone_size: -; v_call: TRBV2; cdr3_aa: CASSGGGSLDEQFF
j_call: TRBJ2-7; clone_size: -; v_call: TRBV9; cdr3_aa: CASSVYASGSYEQYF
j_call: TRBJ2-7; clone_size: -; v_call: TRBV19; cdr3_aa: CASSMGQPLYEQYF
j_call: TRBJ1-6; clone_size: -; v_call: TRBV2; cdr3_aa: CASSEDRVVNSPLHF
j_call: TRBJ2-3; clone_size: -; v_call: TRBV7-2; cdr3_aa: CASSLDRLAAISTDTQYF
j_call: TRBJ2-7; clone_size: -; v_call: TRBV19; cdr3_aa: CASSTRLAGGDEQYF
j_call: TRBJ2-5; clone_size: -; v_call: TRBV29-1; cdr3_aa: CSVGTGPGWGETQYF
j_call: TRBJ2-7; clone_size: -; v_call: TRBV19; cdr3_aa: CASREYGTGKSYEQYF
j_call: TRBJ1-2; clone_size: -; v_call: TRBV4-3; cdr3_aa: CASSQDQGGYTF
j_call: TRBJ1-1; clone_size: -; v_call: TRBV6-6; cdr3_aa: CASSQLNTDSFF
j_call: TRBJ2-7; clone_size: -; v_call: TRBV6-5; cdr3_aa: CASSRLAGGPEQYF
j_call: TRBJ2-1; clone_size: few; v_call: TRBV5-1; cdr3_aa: CASSGLAGAYNEQFF
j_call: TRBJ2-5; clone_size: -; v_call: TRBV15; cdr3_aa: CATRASGRASISETQYF
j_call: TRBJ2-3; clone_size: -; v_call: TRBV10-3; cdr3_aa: CAIRSVTSGTRTDTQYF
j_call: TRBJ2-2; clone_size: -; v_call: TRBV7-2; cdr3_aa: CASSLTMPGGWNTGELFF
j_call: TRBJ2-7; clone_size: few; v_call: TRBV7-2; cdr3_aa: CASSLWGGESYEQYF
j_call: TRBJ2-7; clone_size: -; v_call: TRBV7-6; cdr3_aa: CASSLWGLAGLYEQYF
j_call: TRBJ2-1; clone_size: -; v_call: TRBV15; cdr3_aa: CATRKTGVNEQFF
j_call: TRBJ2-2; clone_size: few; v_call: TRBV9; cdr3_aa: CASSVGGRSTGELFF
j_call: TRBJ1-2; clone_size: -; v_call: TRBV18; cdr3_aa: CASSPQVPGQGNYGYTF
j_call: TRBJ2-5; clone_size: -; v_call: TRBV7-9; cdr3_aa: CASSHDRGRETQYF
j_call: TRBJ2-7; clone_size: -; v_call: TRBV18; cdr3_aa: CASSPRSRGQYF
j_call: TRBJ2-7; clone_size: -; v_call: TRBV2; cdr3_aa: CASRKGLAGGSTYEQYF
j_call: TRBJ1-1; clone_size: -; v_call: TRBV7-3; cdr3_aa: CASSTEPGQGAFF
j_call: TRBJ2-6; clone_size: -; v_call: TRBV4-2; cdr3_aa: CASSQAEIAGANVLTF
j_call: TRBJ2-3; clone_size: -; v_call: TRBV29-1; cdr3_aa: CSVRHGDTQYF
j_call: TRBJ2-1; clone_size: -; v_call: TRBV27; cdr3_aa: CATEGQGAINEQFF
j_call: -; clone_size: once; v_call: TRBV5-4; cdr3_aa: CASSSQVATYEQYF
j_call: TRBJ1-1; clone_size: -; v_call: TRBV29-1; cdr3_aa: CSYRAGNTEAFF
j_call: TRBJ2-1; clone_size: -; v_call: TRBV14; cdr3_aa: CASSHRRGDSYNEQFF
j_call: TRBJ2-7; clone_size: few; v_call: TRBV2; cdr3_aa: CASSDYSGNSYEQYF
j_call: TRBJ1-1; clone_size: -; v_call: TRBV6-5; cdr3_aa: CASSYTMNTEAFF
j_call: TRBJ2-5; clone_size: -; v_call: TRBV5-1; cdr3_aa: CASTGLAGVETQYF
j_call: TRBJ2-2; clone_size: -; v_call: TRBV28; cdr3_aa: CAGSSNRGSGELFF
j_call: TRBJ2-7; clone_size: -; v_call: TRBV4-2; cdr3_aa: CASSQDVTSLHEQYF